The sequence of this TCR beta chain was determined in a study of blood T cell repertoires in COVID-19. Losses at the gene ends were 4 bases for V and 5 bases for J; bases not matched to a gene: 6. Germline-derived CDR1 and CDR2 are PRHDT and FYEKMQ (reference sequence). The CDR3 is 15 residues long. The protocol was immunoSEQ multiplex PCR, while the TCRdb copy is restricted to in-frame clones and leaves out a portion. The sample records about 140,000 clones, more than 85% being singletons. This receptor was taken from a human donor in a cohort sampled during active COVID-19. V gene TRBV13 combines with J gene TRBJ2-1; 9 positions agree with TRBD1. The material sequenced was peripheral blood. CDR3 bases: TGTGCCAGCAGCTACCGGGACAGGGCGAACAATGAGCAGTTCTTC. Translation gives CASSYRDRANNEQFF.